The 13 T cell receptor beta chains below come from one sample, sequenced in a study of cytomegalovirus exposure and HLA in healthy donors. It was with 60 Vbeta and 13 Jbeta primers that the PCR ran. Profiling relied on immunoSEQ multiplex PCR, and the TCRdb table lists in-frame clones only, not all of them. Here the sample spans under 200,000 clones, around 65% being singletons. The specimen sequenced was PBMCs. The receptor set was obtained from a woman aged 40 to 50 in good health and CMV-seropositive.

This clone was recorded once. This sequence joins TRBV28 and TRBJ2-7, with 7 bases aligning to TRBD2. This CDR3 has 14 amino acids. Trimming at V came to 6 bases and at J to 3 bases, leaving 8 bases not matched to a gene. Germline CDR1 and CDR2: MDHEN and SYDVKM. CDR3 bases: TGTGCCAGCAGAACAGCGGGATTAGGCTACGAGCAGTACTTC. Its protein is CASRTAGLGYEQYF.

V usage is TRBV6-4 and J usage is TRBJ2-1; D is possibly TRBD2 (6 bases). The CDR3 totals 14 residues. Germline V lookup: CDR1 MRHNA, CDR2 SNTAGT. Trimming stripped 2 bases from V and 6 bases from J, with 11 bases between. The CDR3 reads CASSDVGGVNEQFF. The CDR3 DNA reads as TGTGCCAGCAGTGACGTCGGGGGTGTCAATGAGCAGTTCTTC.

The CDR3 spells CASSGDRVGNEQYF. CDR3 in DNA: TGTGCCAGCAGCGGCGACAGGGTCGGGAACGAGCAGTACTTC. V usage is TRBV11-2 and J usage is TRBJ2-7; 7 nucleotides agree with TRBD1. Germline trimming cut 5 bases from V and 5 bases from J; bases unmatched to any gene: 9. CDR3 length: 14 amino acids. Germline CDR1 and CDR2: SGHAT and FQNNGV.

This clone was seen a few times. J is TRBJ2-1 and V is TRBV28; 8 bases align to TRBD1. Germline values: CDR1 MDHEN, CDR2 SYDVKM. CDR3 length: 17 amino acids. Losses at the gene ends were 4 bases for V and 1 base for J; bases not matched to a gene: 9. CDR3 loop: CASSSSQQGESYNEQFF. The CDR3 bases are TGTGCCAGCAGTTCATCCCAACAGGGGGAGTCCTACAATGAGCAGTTCTTC.

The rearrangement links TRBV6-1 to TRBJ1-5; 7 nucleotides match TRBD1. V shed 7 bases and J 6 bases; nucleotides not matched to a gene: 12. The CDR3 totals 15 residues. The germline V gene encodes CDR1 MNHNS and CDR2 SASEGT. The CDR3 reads CASNLGGQRPQPQHF. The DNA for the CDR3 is TGTGCCAGCAACCTGGGGGGACAGCGACCTCAGCCCCAGCATTTT.

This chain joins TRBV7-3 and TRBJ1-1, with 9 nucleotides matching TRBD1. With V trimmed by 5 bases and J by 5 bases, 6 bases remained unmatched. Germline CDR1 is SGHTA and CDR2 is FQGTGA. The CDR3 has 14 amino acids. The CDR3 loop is CASSQQGAGTEAFF. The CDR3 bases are TGTGCCAGCAGCCAACAGGGGGCAGGGACTGAAGCTTTCTTT.

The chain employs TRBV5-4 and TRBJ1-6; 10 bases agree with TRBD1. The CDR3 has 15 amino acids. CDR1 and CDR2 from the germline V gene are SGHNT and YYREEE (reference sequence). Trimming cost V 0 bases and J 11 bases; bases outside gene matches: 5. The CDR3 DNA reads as TGTGCCAGCAGCTTGGGGGGACAGGGGCCCCCACCCCTCCACTTT. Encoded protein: CASSLGGQGPPPLHF.

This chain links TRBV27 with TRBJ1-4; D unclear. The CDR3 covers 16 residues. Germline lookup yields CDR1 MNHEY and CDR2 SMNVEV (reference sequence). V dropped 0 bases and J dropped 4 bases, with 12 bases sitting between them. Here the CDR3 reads CASSLSWPRGNEKLFF. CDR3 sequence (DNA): TGTGCCAGCAGTTTATCGTGGCCCCGGGGTAATGAAAAACTGTTTTTT.

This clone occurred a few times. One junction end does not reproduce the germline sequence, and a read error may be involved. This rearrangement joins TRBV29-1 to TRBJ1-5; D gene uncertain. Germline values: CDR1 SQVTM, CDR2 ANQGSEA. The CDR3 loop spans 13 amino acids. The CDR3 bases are TGCAGCGTTGTCCTGGATAGCAATCAGCCCCAGAATTTT. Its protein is CSVVLDSNQPQNF.

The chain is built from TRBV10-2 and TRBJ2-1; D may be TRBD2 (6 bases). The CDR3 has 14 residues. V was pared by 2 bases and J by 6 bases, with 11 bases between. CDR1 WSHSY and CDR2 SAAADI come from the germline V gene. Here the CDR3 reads CASSEGGAANEQFF. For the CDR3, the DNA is TGCGCCAGCAGTGAGGGCGGGGCAGCCAATGAGCAGTTCTTC.

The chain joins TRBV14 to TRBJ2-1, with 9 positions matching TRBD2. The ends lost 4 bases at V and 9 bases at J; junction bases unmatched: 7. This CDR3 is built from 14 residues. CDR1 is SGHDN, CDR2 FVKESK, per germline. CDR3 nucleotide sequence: TGTGCCAGCAGCCTTATGCGGGGGGGCGGTGAGCAGTTCTTC. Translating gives CASSLMRGGGEQFF. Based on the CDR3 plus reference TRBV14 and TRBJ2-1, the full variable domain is EAGVTQFPSHSVIEKGQTVTLRCDPISGHDNLYWYRRVMGKEIKFLLHFVKESKQDESGMPNNRFLAERTGGTYSTLKVQPAELEDSGVYFCASSLMRGGGEQFFGPGTRLTVL.

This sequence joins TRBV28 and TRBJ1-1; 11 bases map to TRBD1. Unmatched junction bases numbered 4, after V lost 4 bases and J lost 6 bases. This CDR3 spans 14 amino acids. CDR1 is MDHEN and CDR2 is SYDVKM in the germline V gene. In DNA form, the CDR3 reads TGTGCCAGCAGTTCGGGACAGGGGGACTCTGAAGCTTTCTTT. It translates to CASSSGQGDSEAFF.

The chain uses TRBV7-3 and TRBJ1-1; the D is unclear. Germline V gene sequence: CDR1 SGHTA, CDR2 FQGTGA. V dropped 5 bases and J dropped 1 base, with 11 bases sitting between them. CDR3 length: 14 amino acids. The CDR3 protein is CASSPLGSNTEAFF. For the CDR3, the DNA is TGTGCCAGCAGCCCCCTGGGCTCGAACACTGAAGCTTTCTTT.